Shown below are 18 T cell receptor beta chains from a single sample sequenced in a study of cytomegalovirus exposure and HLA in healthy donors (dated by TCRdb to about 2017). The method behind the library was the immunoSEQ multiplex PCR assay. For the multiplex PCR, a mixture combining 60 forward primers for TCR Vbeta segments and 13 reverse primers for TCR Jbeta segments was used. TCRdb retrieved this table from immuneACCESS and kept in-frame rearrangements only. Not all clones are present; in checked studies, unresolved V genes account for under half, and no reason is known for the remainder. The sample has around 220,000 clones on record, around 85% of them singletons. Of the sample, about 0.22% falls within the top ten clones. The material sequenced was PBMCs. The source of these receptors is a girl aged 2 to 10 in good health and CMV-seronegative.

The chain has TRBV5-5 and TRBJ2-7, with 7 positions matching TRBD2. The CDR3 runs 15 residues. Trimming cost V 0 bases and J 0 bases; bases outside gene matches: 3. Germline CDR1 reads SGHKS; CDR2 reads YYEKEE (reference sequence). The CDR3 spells CASSLALASSYEQYF. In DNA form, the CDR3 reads TGTGCCAGCAGCTTGGCACTAGCGAGCTCCTACGAGCAGTACTTC.

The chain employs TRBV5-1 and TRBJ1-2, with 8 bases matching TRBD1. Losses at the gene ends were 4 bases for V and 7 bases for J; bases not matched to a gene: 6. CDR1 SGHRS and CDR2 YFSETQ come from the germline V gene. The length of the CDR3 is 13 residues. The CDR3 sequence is CASSQGQGSGYTF. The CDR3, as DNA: TGCGCCAGCAGCCAAGGACAGGGATCTGGCTACACCTTC.

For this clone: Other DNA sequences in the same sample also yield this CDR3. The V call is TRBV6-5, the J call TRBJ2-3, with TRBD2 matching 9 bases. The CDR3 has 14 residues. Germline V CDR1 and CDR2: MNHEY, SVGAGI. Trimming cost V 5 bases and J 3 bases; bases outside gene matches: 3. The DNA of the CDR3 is TGTGCCAGCAGTCCGAGCGGGAGGACAGATACGCAGTATTTT. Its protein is CASSPSGRTDTQYF.

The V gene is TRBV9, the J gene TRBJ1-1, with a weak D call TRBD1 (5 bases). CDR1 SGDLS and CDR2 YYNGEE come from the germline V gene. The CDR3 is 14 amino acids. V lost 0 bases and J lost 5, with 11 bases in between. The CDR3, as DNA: TGTGCCAGCAGCGTAGGGCAGGGTGAAACTGAAGCTTTCTTT. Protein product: CASSVGQGETEAFF. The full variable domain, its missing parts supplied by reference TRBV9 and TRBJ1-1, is DSGVTQTPKHLITATGQRVTLRCSPRSGDLSVYWYQQSLDQGLQFLIQYYNGEERAKGNILERFSAQQFPDLHSELNLSSLELGDSALYFCASSVGQGETEAFFGQGTRLTVV.

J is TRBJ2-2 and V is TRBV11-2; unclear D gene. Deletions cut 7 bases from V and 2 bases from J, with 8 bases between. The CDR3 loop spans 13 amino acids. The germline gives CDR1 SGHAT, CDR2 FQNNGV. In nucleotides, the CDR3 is TGTGCCAGCACGCAGATTAACACCGGGGAGCTGTTTTTT. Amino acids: CASTQINTGELFF.

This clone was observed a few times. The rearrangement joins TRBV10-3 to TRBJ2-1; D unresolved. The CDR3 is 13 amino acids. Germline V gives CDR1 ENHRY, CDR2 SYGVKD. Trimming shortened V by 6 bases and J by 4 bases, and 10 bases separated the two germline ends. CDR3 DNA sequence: TGTGCCATCAGAAACGCCCAGTACAATGAGCAGTTCTTC. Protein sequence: CAIRNAQYNEQFF.

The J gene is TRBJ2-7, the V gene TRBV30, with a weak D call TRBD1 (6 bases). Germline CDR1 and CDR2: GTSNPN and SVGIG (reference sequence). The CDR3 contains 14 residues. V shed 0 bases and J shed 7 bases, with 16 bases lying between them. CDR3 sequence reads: CAWSVRGNRREQYF. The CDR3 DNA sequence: TGTGCCTGGAGTGTAAGGGGGAATCGGCGGGAGCAGTACTTC.

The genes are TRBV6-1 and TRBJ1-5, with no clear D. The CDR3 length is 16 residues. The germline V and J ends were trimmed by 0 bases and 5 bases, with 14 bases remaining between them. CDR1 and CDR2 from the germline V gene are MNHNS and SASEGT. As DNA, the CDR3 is TGTGCCAGCAGTGAAGCGCAAGGAGGCCTGTATCAGCCCCAGCATTTT. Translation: CASSEAQGGLYQPQHF.

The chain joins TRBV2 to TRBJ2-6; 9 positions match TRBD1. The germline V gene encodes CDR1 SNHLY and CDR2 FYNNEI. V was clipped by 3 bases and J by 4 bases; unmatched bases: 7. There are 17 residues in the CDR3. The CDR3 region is CASSEGDRVSGANVLTF. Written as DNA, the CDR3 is TGTGCCAGCAGTGAGGGGGACAGGGTATCCGGGGCCAACGTCCTGACTTTC.

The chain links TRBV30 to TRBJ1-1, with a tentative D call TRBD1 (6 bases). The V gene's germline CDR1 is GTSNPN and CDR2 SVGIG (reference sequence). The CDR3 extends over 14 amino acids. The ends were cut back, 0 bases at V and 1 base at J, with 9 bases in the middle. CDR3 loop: CAWSVPRGNTEAFF. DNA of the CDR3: TGTGCCTGGAGTGTACCCAGGGGGAACACTGAAGCTTTCTTT.

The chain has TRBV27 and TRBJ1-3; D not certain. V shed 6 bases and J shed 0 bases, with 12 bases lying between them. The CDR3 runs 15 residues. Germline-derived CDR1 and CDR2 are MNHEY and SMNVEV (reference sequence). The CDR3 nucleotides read TGTGCCAGCAGGCCGACGGGTAACTCTGGAAACACCATATATTTT. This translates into CASRPTGNSGNTIYF.

The CDR3 here is CASSPPTVTQETQYF. The CDR3 region has the DNA TGTGCCAGCAGCCCTCCGACTGTCACCCAAGAGACCCAGTACTTC. This chain uses TRBV7-9 with TRBJ2-5; D gene unclear. Germline V gene sequence: CDR1 SEHNR, CDR2 FQNEAQ (reference sequence). The V and J ends lost 5 bases and 1 base respectively, with 14 bases between them. CDR3 length equals 15 residues.

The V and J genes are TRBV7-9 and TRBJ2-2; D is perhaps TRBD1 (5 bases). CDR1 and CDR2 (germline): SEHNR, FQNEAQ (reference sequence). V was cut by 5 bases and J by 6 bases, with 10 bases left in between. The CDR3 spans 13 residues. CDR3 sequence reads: CASSATGPGELFF. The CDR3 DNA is TGTGCCAGCAGCGCTACAGGTCCCGGGGAGCTGTTTTTT. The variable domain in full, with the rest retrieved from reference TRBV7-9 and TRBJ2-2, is DTGVSQNPRHKITKRGQNVTFRCDPISEHNRLYWYRQTLGQGPEFLTYFQNEAQLEKSRLLSDRFSAERPKGSFSTLEIQRTEQGDSAMYLCASSATGPGELFFGEGSRLTVL.

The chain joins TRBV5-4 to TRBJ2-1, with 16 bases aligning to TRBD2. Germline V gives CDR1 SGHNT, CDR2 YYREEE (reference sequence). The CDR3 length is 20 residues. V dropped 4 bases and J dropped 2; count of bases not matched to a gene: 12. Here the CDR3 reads CASSGEGLAGGPRTYNEQFF. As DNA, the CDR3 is TGTGCCAGCAGCGGGGAGGGACTAGCGGGAGGGCCACGAACCTACAATGAGCAGTTCTTC. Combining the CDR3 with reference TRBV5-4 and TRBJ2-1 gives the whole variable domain ETGVTQSPTHLIKTRGQQVTLRCSSQSGHNTVSWYQQALGQGPQFIFQYYREEENGRGNFPPRFSGLQFPNYSSELNVNALELDDSALYLCASSGEGLAGGPRTYNEQFFGPGTRLTVL.

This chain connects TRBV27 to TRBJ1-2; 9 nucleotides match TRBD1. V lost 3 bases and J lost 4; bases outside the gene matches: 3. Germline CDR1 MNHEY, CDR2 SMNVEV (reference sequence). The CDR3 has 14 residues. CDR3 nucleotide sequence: TGTGCCAGCAGTTTGTTGGGACAGGGCTATGGCTACACCTTC. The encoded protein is CASSLLGQGYGYTF.

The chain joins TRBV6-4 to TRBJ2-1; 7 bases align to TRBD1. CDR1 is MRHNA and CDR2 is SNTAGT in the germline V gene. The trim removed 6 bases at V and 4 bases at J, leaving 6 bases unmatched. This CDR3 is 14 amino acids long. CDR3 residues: CASSADRVYNEQFF. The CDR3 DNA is TGTGCCAGCAGCGCCGACAGGGTTTACAATGAGCAGTTCTTC.

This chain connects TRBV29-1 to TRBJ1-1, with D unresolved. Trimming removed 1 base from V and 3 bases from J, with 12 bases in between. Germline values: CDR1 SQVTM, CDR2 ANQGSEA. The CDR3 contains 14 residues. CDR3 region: CSVEGRLADTEAFF. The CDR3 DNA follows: TGCAGCGTTGAAGGGCGTCTGGCGGACACTGAAGCTTTCTTT. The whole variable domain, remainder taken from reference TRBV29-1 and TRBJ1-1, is SAVISQKPSRDICQRGTSLTIQCQVDSQVTMMFWYRQQPGQSLTLIATANQGSEATYESGFVIDKFPISRPNLTFSTLTVSNMSPEDSSIYLCSVEGRLADTEAFFGQGTRLTVV.

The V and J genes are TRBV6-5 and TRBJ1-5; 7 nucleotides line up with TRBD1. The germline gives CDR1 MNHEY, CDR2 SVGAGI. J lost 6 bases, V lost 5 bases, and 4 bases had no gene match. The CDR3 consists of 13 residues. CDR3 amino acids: CASSRTGLQPQHF. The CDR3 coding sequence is TGTGCCAGCAGTCGGACAGGCCTTCAGCCCCAGCATTTT.